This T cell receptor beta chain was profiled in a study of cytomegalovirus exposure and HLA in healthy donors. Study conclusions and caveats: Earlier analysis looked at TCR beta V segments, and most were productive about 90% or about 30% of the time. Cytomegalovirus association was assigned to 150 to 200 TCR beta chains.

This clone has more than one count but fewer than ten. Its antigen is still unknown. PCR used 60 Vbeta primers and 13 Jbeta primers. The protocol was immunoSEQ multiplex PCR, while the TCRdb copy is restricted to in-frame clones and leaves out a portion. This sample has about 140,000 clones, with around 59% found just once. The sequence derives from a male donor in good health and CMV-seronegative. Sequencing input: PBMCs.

CDR3 residues: CASSPNGQGASPLHF. The CDR3 DNA reads TGTGCCAGCAGCCCAAACGGGCAGGGGGCTTCACCCCTCCACTTT. V is TRBV7-3 and J is TRBJ1-6, with 8 bases fitting TRBD1. Germline lookup yields CDR1 SGHTA and CDR2 FQGTGA. The CDR3 has 15 residues. V lost 5 bases, J lost 9 bases, and 9 bases stayed unmatched.